The 13 T cell receptor beta chains given below trace back to one sample, sequenced in a study of a mutant IDH1 vaccine in newly diagnosed glioma. These TCRs' antigens remain unknown. The time point is: week 35, safety follow-up. In the vaccine, a single dose held 300 ug of the mutant IDH1 20-mer peptide, along with topical imiquimod. Generated by immunoSEQ multiplex PCR, the TCRdb table keeps only in-frame clones and is missing some. The sample lists 45,000 to 55,000 clones; over 60% were seen once. Sequences were derived from PBMCs, sampled from a glioma patient whose treatment included an IDH1 peptide vaccine. All receptors derive from a man in his forties or fifties with glioma.

Relative to its sample, this clone is medium-sized. The chain links TRBV27 to TRBJ2-7; 7 bases align to TRBD1. J was trimmed by 2 bases and V by 5 bases; bases with no gene match: 6. Germline V gene sequence: CDR1 MNHEY, CDR2 SMNVEV (reference sequence). This CDR3 spans 14 amino acids. This CDR3 is CASSTGTDTYEQYV. CDR3 DNA sequence: TGTGCCAGCAGTACCGGGACAGACACCTACGAGCAGTACGTC.

This chain connects TRBV5-1 to TRBJ2-1, with D possibly TRBD1 on 6 matching bases. Trimming shortened V by 4 bases and J by 3 bases, and 14 bases separated the two germline ends. This CDR3 has 15 residues. The germline V gene has CDR1 SGHRS and CDR2 YFSETQ. In nucleotides, the CDR3 is TGCGCCAGCAGCCCGGCGGACAGAAACTACAATGAGCAGTTCTTC. Translated, it gives CASSPADRNYNEQFF.

In its sample, this clone was seen once. V gene TRBV18 combines with J gene TRBJ2-2; 8 bases agree with TRBD2. From germline, CDR1 is KGHSH and CDR2 LQKENI. After removal of 2 bases from V and 5 bases from J, the junction contained 13 bases not matched to a gene. The CDR3 is 18 amino acids. DNA of the CDR3: TGTGCCAGCTCACCATACCGAAGCGGGAGCTCGGGGACCGGGGAGCTGTTTTTT. Protein sequence: CASSPYRSGSSGTGELFF. The variable domain in full, with the rest retrieved from reference TRBV18 and TRBJ2-2, is NAGVMQNPRHLVRRRGQEARLRCSPMKGHSHVYWYRQLPEEGLKFMVYLQKENIIDESGMPKERFSAEFPKEGPSILRIQQVVRGDSAAYFCASSPYRSGSSGTGELFFGEGSRLTVL.

The genes are TRBV27 and TRBJ1-4, with 10 bases fitting TRBD1. From germline, CDR1 is MNHEY and CDR2 SMNVEV (reference sequence). This CDR3 has 15 residues. J lost 6 bases, V lost 2 bases, and 3 bases had no gene match. Here the CDR3 DNA reads TGTGCCAGCAGTTTACGCGGGACAGGGGATGAAAAACTGTTTTTT. Translating gives CASSLRGTGDEKLFF.

This clone was recorded once. V is TRBV15 and J is TRBJ2-2; D unclear. The germline CDR1 and CDR2 sequences are LNHNV and YYDKDF (reference sequence). Trimming stripped 0 bases from V and 6 bases from J, with 8 bases between. The CDR3 covers 14 residues. This CDR3 is CATSRDRGPGELFF. The CDR3 nucleotides are TGTGCCACCAGCAGAGATCGAGGCCCCGGGGAGCTGTTTTTT.

The CDR3 sequence: CASSRTTGELFF. In DNA form, the CDR3 reads TGTGCCAGCAGCCGAACAACCGGGGAGCTGTTTTTT. The V and J genes are TRBV7-8 and TRBJ2-2; D is unresolved. CDR3 size: 12 residues. V was cut by 5 bases and J by 5 bases, with 6 bases left in between. Germline CDR1 reads SGHVS; CDR2 reads FQNEAQ.

The rearrangement uses TRBV7-9 and TRBJ1-4, with 7 bases fitting TRBD1. The J segment lost 8 bases and the V segment lost 5 bases, leaving 11 bases of the junction unmatched. The CDR3 sequence is 15 residues long. CDR1 SEHNR and CDR2 FQNEAQ come from the germline V gene (reference sequence). The CDR3 region is CASSPLTGTGEKLFF. The CDR3 DNA reads TGTGCCAGCAGCCCATTGACAGGGACGGGCGAAAAACTGTTTTTT.

The chain couples TRBV6-1 to TRBJ2-7, with a possible D match to TRBD2 (5 bases). Trimming shortened V by 4 bases and J by 0 bases, and 7 bases separated the two germline ends. The CDR3 spans 13 residues. CDR1 is MNHNS, CDR2 SASEGT, per germline. The CDR3 region has the DNA TGTGCCAGCAGTGTAGCGTCCTCCTACGAGCAGTACGTC. Its translation: CASSVASSYEQYV.

This clone has only a few counts. This sequence joins TRBV7-2 and TRBJ1-2, with TRBD1 identical over 7 bases. Germline V gives CDR1 SGHTA, CDR2 FQGNSA. The CDR3 is 13 amino acids. Germline trimming cut 2 bases from V and 12 bases from J; bases unmatched to any gene: 9. The CDR3: CASSLNRQGQHTF. The CDR3 DNA reads TGTGCCAGCAGCTTAAATCGACAGGGCCAGCACACCTTC. Complete variable domain (other parts from reference TRBV7-2 and TRBJ1-2): GAGVSQSPSNKVTEKGKDVELRCDPISGHTALYWYRQSLGQGLEFLIYFQGNSAPDKSGLPSDRFSAERTGGSVSTLTIQRTQQEDSAVYLCASSLNRQGQHTFGSGTRLTVV.

DNA for the CDR3: TGTGCCAGCAGTGCTATGGGGGGAAGAGGTGGCTACACCTTC. Protein: CASSAMGGRGGYTF. V is TRBV25-1 and J is TRBJ1-2; the D gene is possibly TRBD1 (5 bases). The CDR3 length is 14 residues. Looked up from germline, CDR1 is MGHDK and CDR2 is SYGVNS. V was pared by 4 bases and J by 7 bases, with 16 bases between.

The rearrangement links TRBV13 to TRBJ2-5; 10 nucleotides line up with TRBD2. Germline CDR1 PRHDT, CDR2 FYEKMQ (reference sequence). This CDR3 has 17 amino acids. After removal of 3 bases from V and 9 bases from J, the junction contained 16 bases not matched to a gene. The CDR3 is CASSFGTSDLAHGAQYF. CDR3 sequence (DNA): TGTGCCAGCAGCTTTGGGACTAGCGACTTGGCCCACGGGGCCCAGTACTTC.

V usage is TRBV5-1 and J usage is TRBJ2-7, with D uncertain. This CDR3 contains 16 residues. Germline-derived CDR1 and CDR2 are SGHRS and YFSETQ. V dropped 0 bases and J dropped 3 bases, with 16 bases sitting between them. The CDR3 nucleotides read TGCGCCAGCAGCTTGGCCGTAGCAGAGACCCTCTACGAGCAGTACTTC. Translated, it gives CASSLAVAETLYEQYF. The variable domain in full, completed from reference TRBV5-1 and TRBJ2-7, reads KAGVTQTPRYLIKTRGQQVTLSCSPISGHRSVSWYQQTPGQGLQFLFEYFSETQRNKGNFPGRFSGRQFSNSRSEMNVSTLELGDSALYLCASSLAVAETLYEQYFGPGTRLTVT.

CDR3 loop: CASSPQGGETQYF. CDR3 DNA: TGTGCCAGCTCACCACAGGGAGGAGAGACCCAGTACTTC. The chain carries TRBV18 and TRBJ2-5, with D tentatively TRBD2 (6 bases). CDR1 and CDR2 from the germline V gene are KGHSH and LQKENI. V was shortened by 1 base and J by 4 bases, with 7 bases between the two germline ends. The CDR3 is 13 amino acids.